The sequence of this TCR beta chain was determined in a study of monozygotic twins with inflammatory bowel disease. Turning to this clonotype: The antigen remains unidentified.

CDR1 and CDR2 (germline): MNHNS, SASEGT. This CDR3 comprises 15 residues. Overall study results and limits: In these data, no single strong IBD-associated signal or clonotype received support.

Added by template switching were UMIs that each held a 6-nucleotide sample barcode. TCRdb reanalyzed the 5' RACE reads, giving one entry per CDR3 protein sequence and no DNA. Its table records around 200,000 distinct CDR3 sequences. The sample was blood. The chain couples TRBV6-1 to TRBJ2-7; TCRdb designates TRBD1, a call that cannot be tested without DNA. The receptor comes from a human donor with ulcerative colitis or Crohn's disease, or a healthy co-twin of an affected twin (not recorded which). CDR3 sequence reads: CASSPEWDRGYEQYF.